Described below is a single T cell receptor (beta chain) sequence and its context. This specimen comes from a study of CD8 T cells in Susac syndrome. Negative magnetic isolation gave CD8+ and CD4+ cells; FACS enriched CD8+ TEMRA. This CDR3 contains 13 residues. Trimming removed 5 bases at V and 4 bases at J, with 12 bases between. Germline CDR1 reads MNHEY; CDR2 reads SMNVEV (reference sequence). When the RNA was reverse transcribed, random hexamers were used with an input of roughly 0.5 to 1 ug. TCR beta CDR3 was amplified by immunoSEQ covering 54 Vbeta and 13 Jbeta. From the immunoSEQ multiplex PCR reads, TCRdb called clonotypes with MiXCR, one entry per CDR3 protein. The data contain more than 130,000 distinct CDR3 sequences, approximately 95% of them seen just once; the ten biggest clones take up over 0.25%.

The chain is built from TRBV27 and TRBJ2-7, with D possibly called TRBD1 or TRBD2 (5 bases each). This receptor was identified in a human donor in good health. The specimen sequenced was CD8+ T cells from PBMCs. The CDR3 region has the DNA TGTGCCAGCAGTGCAGGGTTAGCGTACGAGCAGTACTTC. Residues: CASSAGLAYEQYF.